The 24 T cell receptor beta chains given below trace back to one sample, sequenced in a study of blood T cell repertoires in COVID-19. Clones were read by immunoSEQ multiplex PCR, and TCRdb kept only the in-frame ones, dropping some. The data show 160,000 or so clones, with roughly 89% seen just once and 1.5% to 2% held by the top ten. Material: peripheral blood. Receptors originate from a woman in her fifties or sixties with acute or convalescent COVID-19.

The chain is built from TRBV18 and TRBJ2-1, with 8 bases matching TRBD2. CDR1 and CDR2 (germline): KGHSH, LQKENI. The CDR3 has 15 residues. J lost 2 bases, V lost 3 bases, and 3 bases had no gene match. The CDR3 nucleotides are TGTGCCAGCTCACCTCCTAGCGGGCCCTACAATGAGCAGTTCTTC. This codes for CASSPPSGPYNEQFF.

This clone was counted only a few times. CDR3 loop: CASTKRALAGELFF. DNA for the CDR3: TGTGCCAGCACCAAGAGGGCGTTAGCCGGGGAGCTGTTTTTT. The genes are TRBV11-3 and TRBJ2-2; TRBD2 might be the D (5 bases). This CDR3 is built from 14 residues. Trimming cost V 7 bases and J 6 bases, with 15 bases left between them. The germline gives CDR1 SGHNT, CDR2 YENEEA.

This chain uses TRBV24-1 with TRBJ2-3, with 8 bases that match TRBD1. This CDR3 spans 17 amino acids. Trimming took 4 bases from V and 0 from J; bases not matched to a gene: 8. CDR1 and CDR2 (germline): KGHDR, SFDVKD. CDR3 sequence: CATSETRQGSSTDTQYF. The CDR3 DNA is TGTGCCACCAGTGAAACCAGACAGGGGTCCAGCACAGATACGCAGTATTTT.

The CDR3 sequence is CASSSNSVNEQYF. In DNA, the CDR3 is TGTGCCAGCAGCTCTAATTCGGTTAACGAGCAGTACTTC. The chain links TRBV7-2 to TRBJ2-7; D is uncertain. CDR1 and CDR2 from the germline V gene are SGHTA and FQGNSA. Trimming took off 4 bases at V and 5 bases at J, with 12 bases between the two ends. The CDR3 covers 13 residues.

The chain employs TRBV6-5 and TRBJ2-7, with 7 bases that match TRBD2. This CDR3 spans 14 amino acids. Losses at the gene ends were 7 bases for V and 7 bases for J; bases not matched to a gene: 13. Germline V CDR1 and CDR2: MNHEY, SVGAGI. CDR3 sequence: CASTLRPGEGEQYF. CDR3 bases: TGTGCCAGCACTCTCCGACCGGGGGAGGGAGAGCAGTACTTC.

This CDR3 is CASSQAATGAYGYTF. CDR3 nucleotide sequence: TGCGCCAGCAGCCAAGCTGCGACAGGGGCCTATGGCTACACCTTC. The chain uses TRBV4-1 and TRBJ1-2; 8 bases agree with TRBD1. The CDR3 is 15 amino acids. Germline CDR1 is MGHRA and CDR2 is YSYEKL. J was trimmed by 4 bases and V by 1 base; bases with no gene match: 5.

The chain carries TRBV25-1 and TRBJ1-2, with D perhaps TRBD1 (6 bases). Germline lookup yields CDR1 MGHDK and CDR2 SYGVNS. V lost 3 bases and J 2 bases, leaving 16 bases between the germline ends. The CDR3 loop spans 16 amino acids. Here the CDR3 reads CASSDPRTDTNYGYTF. The DNA for the CDR3 is TGTGCCAGCAGTGACCCCAGGACAGATACAAACTATGGCTACACCTTC.

The chain links TRBV5-1 to TRBJ1-5; D is perhaps TRBD1 (6 bases). The CDR3 runs to 17 residues. The germline V gene encodes CDR1 SGHRS and CDR2 YFSETQ. Trimming cost V 4 bases and J 0 bases, with 17 bases left between them. The CDR3 spells CASSLGGTTISNQPQHF. CDR3 sequence (DNA): TGCGCCAGCAGCCTGGGAGGGACAACGATTAGCAATCAGCCCCAGCATTTT. The whole variable domain, filled in from reference TRBV5-1 and TRBJ1-5, reads KAGVTQTPRYLIKTRGQQVTLSCSPISGHRSVSWYQQTPGQGLQFLFEYFSETQRNKGNFPGRFSGRQFSNSRSEMNVSTLELGDSALYLCASSLGGTTISNQPQHFGDGTRLSIL.

The chain joins TRBV24-1 to TRBJ1-2; 8 nucleotides line up with TRBD1. V was clipped by 3 bases and J by 4 bases; unmatched bases: 3. The germline CDR1 and CDR2 sequences are KGHDR and SFDVKD. This CDR3 has 14 residues. In DNA form, the CDR3 reads TGTGCCACCAGTGATCCAGGGGGCAGCTATGGCTACACCTTC. Protein sequence: CATSDPGGSYGYTF.

The CDR3 coding sequence is TGTGCCAGCAGCCCCCCTGAGCAGTACTTC. Translation: CASSPPEQYF. The V gene is TRBV5-6, the J gene TRBJ2-7; D gene uncertain. Per germline, CDR1 SGHDT and CDR2 YYEEEE. Trimming removed 4 bases at V and 7 bases at J, with 6 bases between. There are 10 residues in the CDR3.

The CDR3 nucleotides read TGTGCCAGTAGTATGGGAAGGACAGGCCTTTACGTCGGAGGCTACACCTTC. Its protein product is CASSMGRTGLYVGGYTF. This rearrangement joins TRBV19 to TRBJ1-2, with TRBD1 matching 7 bases. The length of the CDR3 is 17 residues. Losses at the gene ends were 3 bases for V and 8 bases for J; bases not matched to a gene: 18. The germline CDR1 and CDR2 sequences are LNHDA and SQIVND (reference sequence).

The rearrangement uses TRBV9 and TRBJ1-1, with D possibly TRBD1 on 5 matching bases. Trimming removed 0 bases at V and 0 bases at J, with 9 bases between. Per germline, CDR1 SGDLS and CDR2 YYNGEE. The CDR3 contains 15 residues. The CDR3 DNA reads as TGTGCCAGCAGCGTAGTGGGGGACTTGAACACTGAAGCTTTCTTT. It yields the protein CASSVVGDLNTEAFF.

This chain connects TRBV12-3 or TRBV12-4 to TRBJ2-1; no firm D call. The germline V and J ends were trimmed by 6 bases and 12 bases, with 15 bases remaining between them. The CDR3 spans 12 residues. The DNA for the CDR3 is TGTGCCAGCAGCCCCTCACAGCTTGGGCAGTTCTTC. Its translation is CASSPSQLGQFF.

This chain links TRBV27 with TRBJ2-7, with 8 bases fitting TRBD1. Germline loops: CDR1 MNHEY, CDR2 SMNVEV (reference sequence). The CDR3 length is 16 residues. V shed 4 bases and J 3 bases; nucleotides not matched to a gene: 11. CDR3 amino acids: CASSSAGTGENYEQYF. The CDR3 DNA follows: TGTGCCAGCAGTTCAGCCGGGACAGGTGAAAACTACGAGCAGTACTTC.

The chain employs TRBV24-1 and TRBJ2-7, with D maybe TRBD2 (5 bases). CDR1 is KGHDR, CDR2 SFDVKD, per germline. V gave up 9 bases and J gave up 2 bases, with 13 bases separating them. The CDR3 extends over 13 amino acids. In nucleotides, the CDR3 is TGTGCCACCGGCGGGTCAGAGACCTACGAGCAGTACTTC. As protein: CATGGSETYEQYF.

The gene calls are TRBV5-1 and TRBJ2-3; 11 nucleotides align to TRBD2. CDR3 size: 18 residues. From germline, CDR1 is SGHRS and CDR2 YFSETQ. Trimming at V came to 4 bases and at J to 0 bases, leaving 10 bases not matched to a gene. In nucleotides, the CDR3 is TGCGCCAGCAGCCTCCTCCTAGCGGGGGGTCCTAGCACAGATACGCAGTATTTT. This sequence encodes CASSLLLAGGPSTDTQYF.

The V call is TRBV12-3 or TRBV12-4, the J call TRBJ2-7; D may be TRBD2 (5 bases). V was cut by 2 bases and J by 5 bases, with 10 bases left in between. This CDR3 has 13 residues. The CDR3 reads CASSLTSFNEQYF. For the CDR3, the DNA is TGTGCCAGCAGTTTAACTAGTTTTAACGAGCAGTACTTC.

The CDR3 DNA is TGTGCCAGCAGCCAAGTCCGGGAGAGCTATGGCTACACCTTC. Its translation is CASSQVRESYGYTF. This chain connects TRBV4-2 to TRBJ1-2; D remains unclear. This CDR3 is built from 14 residues. Per the germline V gene, CDR1 is LGHNA and CDR2 is YNFKEQ. Trimming stripped 1 base from V and 4 bases from J, with 10 bases between.

The chain uses TRBV5-1 and TRBJ1-4; possible D gene TRBD1, 5 bases. Trimming shortened V by 3 bases and J by 0 bases, and 12 bases separated the two germline ends. This CDR3 comprises 16 residues. CDR1 and CDR2 from the germline V gene are SGHRS and YFSETQ. Here the CDR3 reads CASSWGEGATNEKLFF. CDR3 DNA: TGCGCCAGCAGCTGGGGCGAAGGTGCAACTAATGAAAAACTGTTTTTT.

The V and J genes are TRBV19 and TRBJ1-2; 9 bases are shared with TRBD1. CDR3 size: 14 residues. Looked up from germline, CDR1 is LNHDA and CDR2 is SQIVND (reference sequence). V lost 6 bases, J lost 6 bases, and 8 bases stayed unmatched. The CDR3 here is CASSLRGQGHGYTF. CDR3 bases: TGTGCCAGTAGCCTAAGAGGACAGGGGCATGGCTACACCTTC.

V is TRBV7-2 and J is TRBJ1-5; D is unresolved. CDR3 length: 16 residues. V lost 5 bases to trimming and J lost 4 bases, with 18 bases between them. Germline V CDR1 and CDR2: SGHTA, FQGNSA. The CDR3 protein is CASSPQRHAGNQPQHF. CDR3 in DNA: TGTGCCAGCAGCCCTCAACGACACGCCGGAAATCAGCCCCAGCATTTT.

The chain is built from TRBV7-2 and TRBJ2-5, with D possibly being TRBD1 or TRBD2 (7 bases each). CDR3 size: 12 residues. The germline V and J ends were trimmed by 10 bases and 4 bases, with 13 bases remaining between them. CDR1 SGHTA and CDR2 FQGNSA come from the germline V gene. The CDR3 sequence: CATRGGGETQYF. The CDR3 DNA reads as TGTGCCACCAGGGGGGGAGGAGAGACCCAGTACTTC.

The J gene is TRBJ2-5, the V gene TRBV5-1; D is ambiguous. The length of the CDR3 is 16 residues. CDR1 and CDR2 (germline): SGHRS, YFSETQ. V lost 3 bases to trimming and J lost 1 base, with 16 bases between them. In DNA, the CDR3 is TGCGCCAGCAGCTCCGGTACCGGATGGGCCCAAGAGACCCAGTACTTC. Its translation: CASSSGTGWAQETQYF.

The gene calls are TRBV19 and TRBJ1-2; tentatively, D is TRBD1 (6 bases). Germline assignment: CDR1 LNHDA and CDR2 SQIVND (reference sequence). The V end was cut by 1 base, the J end by 2 bases, with 14 bases between. This CDR3 contains 16 residues. This CDR3 reads CASSIALQGTNYGYTF. CDR3 DNA sequence: TGTGCCAGTAGTATAGCCCTACAGGGTACAAACTATGGCTACACCTTC.